This T cell receptor beta chain came from a study of blood T cell repertoires in COVID-19. Across the whole study: In each case, the material was cDNA or gDNA derived from T cells, B-cell-depleted T cells, or PBMCs.

CDR1 is LNHNV and CDR2 is YYDKDF in the germline V gene (reference sequence). This CDR3 comprises 14 residues. V gave up 1 base and J gave up 4 bases, with 8 bases separating them. Sequenced by immunoSEQ multiplex PCR; TCRdb stores in-frame clones only, minus some. This repertoire shows tens of thousands of clones, about 86% found once; its top ten account for about 5%. What was sequenced was peripheral blood. The clonotype originates from a middle-aged man with active COVID-19. V usage is TRBV15 and J usage is TRBJ1-3; D remains ambiguous. The CDR3 DNA is TGTGCCACCAGCAGAGCGTCTAGGGGAAACACCATATATTTT. It encodes CATSRASRGNTIYF.